This TCR beta chain was documented in a study of cytomegalovirus exposure and HLA in healthy donors. PCR amplification relied on 60 Vbeta primers (plus 13 Jbeta primers). Measured with immunoSEQ multiplex PCR; TCRdb has only the in-frame clones, and not every one. The repertoire holds around 170,000 clones, with over 70% as singletons. The clonotype was recovered from a man aged 50 to 60 in good health and CMV-seronegative. Sequenced input: PBMCs.

CDR3 coding DNA: TGCGTGGCCTCTACCCCCCCGAGGGAGAACGAGCAGTACTTC. Its protein is CVASTPPRENEQYF. V gene TRBV10-1 combines with J gene TRBJ2-7, with D perhaps matching TRBD2 (5 bases). Germline assignment: CDR1 WNHNN and CDR2 SYGVQD (reference sequence). The CDR3 runs 14 residues.